This entry describes one T cell receptor beta chain. The antigen is undetermined. These data come from a study of identifying expanded T cells in peripheral blood. Broader study findings: Technical replicates showed approximately 1.2 changed clones; roughly two weeks around 15; four weeks 19. Roughly 2-week clone count variance significantly increased as total template count grew.

Profiling relied on immunoSEQ multiplex PCR, and the TCRdb table lists in-frame clones only, not all of them. The table lists approximately 100,000 clones, 88% of them singletons, with under 9% in the top ten. No infections or other immune events were documented during collection. J lost 6 bases, V lost 4 bases, and 9 bases had no gene match. Germline CDR1 LNHDA, CDR2 SQIVND (reference sequence). This CDR3 has 16 amino acids. Material for sequencing was blood. V usage is TRBV19 and J usage is TRBJ1-5, with TRBD1 matching over 10 bases. This receptor was obtained from a person aged 18-70 years in good health. The DNA for the CDR3 is TGTGCCAGTAGTACCAGACGGACAGGGGGAATTCAGCCCCAGCATTTT. Translating gives CASSTRRTGGIQPQHF.